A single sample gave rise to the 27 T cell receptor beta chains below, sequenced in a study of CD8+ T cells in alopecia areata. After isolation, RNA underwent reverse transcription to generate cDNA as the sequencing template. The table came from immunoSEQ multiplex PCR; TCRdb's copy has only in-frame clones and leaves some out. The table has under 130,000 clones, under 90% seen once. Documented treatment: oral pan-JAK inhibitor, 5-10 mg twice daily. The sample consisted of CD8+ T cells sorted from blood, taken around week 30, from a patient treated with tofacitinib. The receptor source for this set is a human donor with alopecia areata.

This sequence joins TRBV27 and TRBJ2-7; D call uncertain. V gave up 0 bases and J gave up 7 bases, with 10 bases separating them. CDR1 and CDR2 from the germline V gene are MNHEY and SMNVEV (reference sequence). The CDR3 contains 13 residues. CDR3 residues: CASSLSRQIEQYF. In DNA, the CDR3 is TGTGCCAGCAGTTTATCGAGGCAGATTGAGCAGTACTTC.

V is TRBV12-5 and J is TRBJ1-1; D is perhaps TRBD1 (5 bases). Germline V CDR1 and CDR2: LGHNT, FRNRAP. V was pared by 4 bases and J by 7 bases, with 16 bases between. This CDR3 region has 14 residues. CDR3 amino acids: CASGSRGGIDEAFF. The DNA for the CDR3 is TGTGCTAGTGGTTCCCGGGGGGGGATCGATGAAGCTTTCTTT.

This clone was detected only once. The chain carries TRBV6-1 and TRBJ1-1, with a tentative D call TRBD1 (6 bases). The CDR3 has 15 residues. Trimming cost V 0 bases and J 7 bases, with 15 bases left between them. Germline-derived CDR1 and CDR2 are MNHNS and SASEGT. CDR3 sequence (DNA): TGTGCCAGCAGTGAAGCGCTGGCAGGGGACGATGAAGCTTTCTTT. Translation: CASSEALAGDDEAFF.

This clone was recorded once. CDR3 residues: CASSPGDTYTEAFF. Written as DNA, the CDR3 is TGTGCCAGTAGTCCCGGGGACACATACACTGAAGCTTTCTTT. The chain has TRBV19 and TRBJ1-1; possibly TRBD1 for D (6 bases). V lost 5 bases, J lost 3 bases, and 13 bases lay in between. CDR3 length equals 14 residues. CDR1 and CDR2 from the germline V gene are LNHDA and SQIVND (reference sequence).

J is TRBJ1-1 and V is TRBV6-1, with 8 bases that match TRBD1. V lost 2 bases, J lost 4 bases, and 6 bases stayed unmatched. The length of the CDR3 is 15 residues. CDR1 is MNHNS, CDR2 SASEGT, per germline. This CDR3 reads CASSEIPQGATEAFF. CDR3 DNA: TGTGCCAGCAGTGAAATCCCGCAGGGGGCCACTGAAGCTTTCTTT.

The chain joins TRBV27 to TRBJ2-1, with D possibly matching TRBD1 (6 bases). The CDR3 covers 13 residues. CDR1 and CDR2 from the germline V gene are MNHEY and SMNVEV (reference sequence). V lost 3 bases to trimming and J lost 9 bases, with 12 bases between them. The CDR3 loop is CASSFARGREQFF. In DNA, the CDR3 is TGTGCCAGCAGTTTCGCCAGGGGACGTGAGCAGTTCTTC.

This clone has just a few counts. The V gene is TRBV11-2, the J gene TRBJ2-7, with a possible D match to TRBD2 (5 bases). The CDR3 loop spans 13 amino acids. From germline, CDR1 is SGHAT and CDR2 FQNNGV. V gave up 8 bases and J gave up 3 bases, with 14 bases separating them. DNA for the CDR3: TGTGCCAGCCGAGGAGGAATGATCTACGAGCAGTACTTC. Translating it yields CASRGGMIYEQYF.

Here the CDR3 DNA reads TGTGCCAGCAGCAAAGCTACAGGGAAGACCTACGAGCAGTACTTC. Its translation: CASSKATGKTYEQYF. The chain employs TRBV21-1 and TRBJ2-7; TRBD1 is the table's D call, not checked against the DNA. TRBV21-1 is reported as a pseudogene. The CDR3 has 15 residues.

CDR3 DNA sequence: TGTGCCTGGAGTAGATTAAGGGAGCAGTTCTTC. Translation gives CAWSRLREQFF. The chain carries TRBV30 and TRBJ2-1; no clear D. This CDR3 has 11 amino acids. Trimming took 2 bases from V and 10 from J, leaving 9 bases between them. Germline loops: CDR1 GTSNPN, CDR2 SVGIG (reference sequence).

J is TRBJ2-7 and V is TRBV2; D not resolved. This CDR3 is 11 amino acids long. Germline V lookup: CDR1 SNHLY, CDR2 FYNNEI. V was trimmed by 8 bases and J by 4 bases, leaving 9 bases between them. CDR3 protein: CASGVGYEQYF. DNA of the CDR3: TGTGCCAGCGGGGTGGGGTACGAGCAGTACTTC.

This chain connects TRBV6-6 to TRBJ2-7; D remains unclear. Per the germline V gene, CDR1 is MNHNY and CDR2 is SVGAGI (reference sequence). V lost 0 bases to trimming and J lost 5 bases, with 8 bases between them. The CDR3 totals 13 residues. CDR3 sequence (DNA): TGTGCCAGCAGTTACTCAGTTTTTGACGAGCAGTACTTC. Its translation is CASSYSVFDEQYF.

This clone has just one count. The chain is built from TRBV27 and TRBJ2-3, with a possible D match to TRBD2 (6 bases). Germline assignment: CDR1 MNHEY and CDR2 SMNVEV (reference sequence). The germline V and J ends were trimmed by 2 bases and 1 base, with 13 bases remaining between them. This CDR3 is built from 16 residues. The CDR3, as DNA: TGTGCCAGCAGTTTAGGAGGGGTTGGGGGCACAGATACGCAGTATTTT. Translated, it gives CASSLGGVGGTDTQYF.

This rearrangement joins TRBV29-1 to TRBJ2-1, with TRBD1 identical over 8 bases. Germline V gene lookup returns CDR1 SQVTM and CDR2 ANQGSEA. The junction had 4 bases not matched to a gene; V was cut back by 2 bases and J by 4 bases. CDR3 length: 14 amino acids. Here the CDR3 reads CSVEPGQVYNEQFF. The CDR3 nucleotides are TGCAGCGTTGAACCGGGACAGGTTTACAATGAGCAGTTCTTC.

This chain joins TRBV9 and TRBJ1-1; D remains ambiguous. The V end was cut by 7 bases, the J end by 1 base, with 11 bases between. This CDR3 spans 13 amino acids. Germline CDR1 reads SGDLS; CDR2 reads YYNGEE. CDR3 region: CASAPGGNTEAFF. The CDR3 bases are TGTGCCAGCGCCCCTGGAGGGAACACTGAAGCTTTCTTT.

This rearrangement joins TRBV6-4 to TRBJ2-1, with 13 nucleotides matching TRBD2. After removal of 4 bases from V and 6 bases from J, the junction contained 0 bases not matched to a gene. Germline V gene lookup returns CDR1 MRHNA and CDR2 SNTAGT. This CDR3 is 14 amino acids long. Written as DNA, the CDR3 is TGTGCCAGCAGTGGACTAGCGGGGGGCAATGAGCAGTTCTTC. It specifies CASSGLAGGNEQFF.

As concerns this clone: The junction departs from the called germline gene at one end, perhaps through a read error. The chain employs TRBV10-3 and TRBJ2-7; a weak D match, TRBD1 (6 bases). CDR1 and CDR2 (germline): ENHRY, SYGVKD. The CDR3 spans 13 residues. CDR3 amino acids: CASSELGHYEQYF. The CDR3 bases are TGTGCCAGCAGTGAATTGGGACACTACGAGCAGTACTTC.

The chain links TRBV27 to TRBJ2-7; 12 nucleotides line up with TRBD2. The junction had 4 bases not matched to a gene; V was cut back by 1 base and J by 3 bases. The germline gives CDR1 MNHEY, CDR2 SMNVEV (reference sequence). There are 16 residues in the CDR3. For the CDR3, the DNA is TGTGCCAGCAGTTTATTGACTAGCGGGAGTAGCTACGAGCAGTACTTC. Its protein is CASSLLTSGSSYEQYF.

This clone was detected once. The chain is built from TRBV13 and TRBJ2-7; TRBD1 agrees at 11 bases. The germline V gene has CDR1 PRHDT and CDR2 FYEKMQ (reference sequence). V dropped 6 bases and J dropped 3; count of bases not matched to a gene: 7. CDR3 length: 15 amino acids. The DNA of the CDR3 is TGTGCCAGCAGTTCTCGGGACAGGGGGAACTACGAGCAGTACTTC. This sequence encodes CASSSRDRGNYEQYF.

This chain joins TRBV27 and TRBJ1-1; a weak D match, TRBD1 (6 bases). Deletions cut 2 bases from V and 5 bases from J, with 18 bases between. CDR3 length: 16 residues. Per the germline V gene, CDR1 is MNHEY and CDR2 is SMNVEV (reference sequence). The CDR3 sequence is CASSLLGGSAWTEAFF. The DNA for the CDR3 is TGTGCCAGCAGTTTACTGGGGGGCTCAGCGTGGACTGAAGCTTTCTTT.

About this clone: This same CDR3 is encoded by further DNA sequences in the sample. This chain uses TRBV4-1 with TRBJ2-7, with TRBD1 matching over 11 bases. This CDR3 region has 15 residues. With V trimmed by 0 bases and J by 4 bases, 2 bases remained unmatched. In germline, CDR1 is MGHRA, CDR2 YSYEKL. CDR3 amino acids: CASSQEDRGRYEQYF. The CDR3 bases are TGCGCCAGCAGCCAAGAGGACAGGGGGCGTTACGAGCAGTACTTC.

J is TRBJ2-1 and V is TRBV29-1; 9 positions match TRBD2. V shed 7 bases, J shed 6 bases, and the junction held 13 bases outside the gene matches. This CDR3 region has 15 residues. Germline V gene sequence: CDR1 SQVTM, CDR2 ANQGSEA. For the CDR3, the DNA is TGCAGCGGGTGCCGCGGGAGGGCCCGGGGCAATGAGCAGTTCTTC. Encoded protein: CSGCRGRARGNEQFF.

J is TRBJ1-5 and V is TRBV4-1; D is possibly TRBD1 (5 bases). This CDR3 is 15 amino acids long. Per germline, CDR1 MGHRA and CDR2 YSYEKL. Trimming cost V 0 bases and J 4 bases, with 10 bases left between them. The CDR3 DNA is TGCGCCAGCAGCCAAGAGAGGGGCCCTAATCAGCCCCAGCATTTT. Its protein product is CASSQERGPNQPQHF.

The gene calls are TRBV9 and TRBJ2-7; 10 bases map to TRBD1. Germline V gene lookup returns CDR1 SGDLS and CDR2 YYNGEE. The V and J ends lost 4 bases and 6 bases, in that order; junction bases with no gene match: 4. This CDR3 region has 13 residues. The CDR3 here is CASSPDRGSEQYF. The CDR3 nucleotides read TGTGCCAGCAGCCCGGACAGGGGGAGCGAGCAGTACTTC.

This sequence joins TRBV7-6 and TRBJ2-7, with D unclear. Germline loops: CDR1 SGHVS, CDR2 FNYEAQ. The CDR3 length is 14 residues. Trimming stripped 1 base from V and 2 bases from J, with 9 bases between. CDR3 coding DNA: TGTGCCAGCAGCTTAGGACCCACCGCCTACGAGCAGTACTTC. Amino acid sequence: CASSLGPTAYEQYF. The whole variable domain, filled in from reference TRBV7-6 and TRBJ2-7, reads GAGVSQSPRYKVTKRGQDVALRCDPISGHVSLYWYRQALGQGPEFLTYFNYEAQQDKSGLPNDRFSAERPEGSISTLTIQRTEQRDSAMYRCASSLGPTAYEQYFGPGTRLTVT.

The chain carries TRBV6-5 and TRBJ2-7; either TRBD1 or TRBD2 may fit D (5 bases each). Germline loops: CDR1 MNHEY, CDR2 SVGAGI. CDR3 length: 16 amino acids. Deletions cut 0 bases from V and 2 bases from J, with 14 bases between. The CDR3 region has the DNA TGTGCCAGCAGTTACTCGGACCCAGGGAGCCCCTACGAGCAGTACTTC. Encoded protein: CASSYSDPGSPYEQYF.

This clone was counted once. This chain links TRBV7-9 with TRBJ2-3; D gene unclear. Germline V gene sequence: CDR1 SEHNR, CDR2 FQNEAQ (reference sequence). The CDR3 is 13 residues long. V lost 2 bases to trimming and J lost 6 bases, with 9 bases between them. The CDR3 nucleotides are TGTGCCAGCAGCTTACAGGATGACGATACGCAGTATTTT. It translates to CASSLQDDDTQYF.

DNA of the CDR3: TGTGCCAGCTCACCAAACGACAGCACTGACGAGCAGTACTTC. Protein product: CASSPNDSTDEQYF. The rearrangement links TRBV18 to TRBJ2-7; D perhaps matches TRBD1 (5 bases). Germline V gene sequence: CDR1 KGHSH, CDR2 LQKENI. This CDR3 is 14 amino acids long. V dropped 2 bases and J dropped 5 bases, with 13 bases sitting between them.